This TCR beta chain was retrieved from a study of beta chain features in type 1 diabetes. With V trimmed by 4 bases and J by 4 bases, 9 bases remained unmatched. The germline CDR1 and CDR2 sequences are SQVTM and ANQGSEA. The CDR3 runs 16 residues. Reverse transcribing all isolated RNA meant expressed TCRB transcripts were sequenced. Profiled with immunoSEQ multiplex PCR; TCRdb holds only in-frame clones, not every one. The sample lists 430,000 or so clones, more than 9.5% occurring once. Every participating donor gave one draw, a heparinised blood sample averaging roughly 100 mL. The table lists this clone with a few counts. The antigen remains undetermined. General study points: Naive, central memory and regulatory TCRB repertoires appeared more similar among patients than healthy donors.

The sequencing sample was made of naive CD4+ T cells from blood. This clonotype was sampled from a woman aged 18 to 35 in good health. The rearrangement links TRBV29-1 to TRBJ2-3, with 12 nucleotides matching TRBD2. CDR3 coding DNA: TGCAGCGTTGTCCCTAGCGGGGGGGCCCTTGCAGATACGCAGTATTTT. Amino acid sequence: CSVVPSGGALADTQYF.